This T cell receptor beta chain was observed in a study of human T cells and chemical hapten exposure listed by TCRdb under 2021. In terms of the full investigation: The libraries were sequenced as a pool, and the TCR yield per sample differed mostly because of small variations in library volumes within the pool. The study tracked peripheral blood TCR repertoire changes in vivo during primary and secondary sensitization to the hapten diphenylcyclopropenone (DPC) in alopecia patients. Both TCR alpha and TCR beta chains were sequenced from each blood RNA sample. Beyond this particular receptor, the publication reports: DPC sensitization did not change the number of TCRs with a frequency above 1 in 1000, and there was no evidence of changes in global repertoire structure. Repeated subsampling changed both the strength of the expansion versus patch-test correlation and the threshold at which the correlation became significant.

Receptor libraries were prepared by RACE. The sequencer was a NextSeq 500. During library preparation, unique molecular identifiers were attached to individual cDNA molecules so that TCRs could be counted quantitatively and reproducibly. The authors processed their data as follows. A median of around 100,000 TCRs per sample was observed, with a range of about 20,000 to 690,600. The Decombinator software suite was used to annotate V, J and CDR3 in the TCR reads. For the PS versus PT1 abundance plots, all samples were subsampled to the same number of TCRs (28,000). TCRs were defined as expanded if absent before sensitization and observed at least eight times at the 2-week time point. TCRdb reworked the public reads: Q25 trimming with fastp, MiXCR clone assembly, productive beta chains retained. Every distinct CDR3 protein forms one entry, paired with its most common genes and DNA. For this entry, the V and J calls and clone size follow TCRdb and not the study's own pipeline. Counted in this sample were about 65,000 distinct CDR3 sequences; approximately 6.2% of them appeared once. 3% to 4% of the sample rests with the top ten.

This clonotype was counted many times. What this receptor recognizes is not known. No base quality information exists; no much larger clone differs at one position. This specimen's time point label, interpreted: healthy volunteer bleed at 6 weeks. Total RNA was extracted from unfractionated whole blood collected in Tempus Blood RNA tubes. As TCR sequencing controls, 4 or 5 healthy volunteers were used, with blood taken at day 0, 2 weeks and 6 weeks. The CDR3 contains 18 residues, cysteine and phenylalanine counted. Of all the DNA, just the CDR3 is kept, 54 bases in frame from base 1. At the junction V is shortened by 4 bases and J by 0 bases; bases outside the gene matches: 10. Via the germline V gene (reference sequence), CDR1 is MNHNY and CDR2 SVGAGI.

This TCR came from a female donor in good health. Some clones in this sample may be carry-over from other donors' samples. The material sequenced was whole blood. The sequence is built from TRBV6-6 and TRBJ1-1; 11 nucleotides in the junction match TRBD1. The DNA sequence reads TGTGCCAGCAGTTTCAACCTCCGGGACAGGGGGTTGAACACTGAAGCTTTCTTT. Protein translation: CASSFNLRDRGLNTEAFF.